The T cell receptor (beta chain) under discussion was sequenced for a study of blood T cell repertoires in COVID-19. Study-wide context: Acute and convalescent COVID-19 samples came from the United States, Italy and Spain.

This CDR3 region has 16 residues. V was clipped by 0 bases and J by 8 bases; unmatched bases: 6. In germline, CDR1 is MNHEY, CDR2 SMNVEV (reference sequence). Study processing details: Estimation of nucleated cell counts relied on the amplification of reference gene primers. This table comes from immunoSEQ multiplex PCR, and its TCRdb copy is limited to in-frame clones, with some not included. Clone size and V and J calls were adopted from that table, with D and trimming inferred from the DNA. The table lists under 250,000 clones, 84% of them singletons. This receptor was obtained from a woman in her fifties or sixties who had recovered from COVID-19. This rearrangement joins TRBV27 to TRBJ2-4; 11 nucleotides agree with TRBD2. Sequencing was performed on peripheral blood. CDR3 in amino acids: CASSLSSGGAIDIQYF. The CDR3 DNA reads as TGTGCCAGCAGTTTATCTAGCGGGGGGGCGATAGACATTCAGTACTTC.